Included here is one TCR beta chain sequence, with context. As the library was built, unique molecular identifiers were attached to individual cDNA molecules. In the source study's methods: Sample-level TCR yields exhibited a median of approximately 96,000, with a range of 23,224 to 690,600. Each CDR3 protein is one row after TCRdb ran MiXCR on the RACE reads. It is TCRdb's table, rather than the study itself, that gives the V and J calls and clone size. This repertoire shows about 45,000 distinct CDR3 sequences, roughly 3.5% found once; its top ten account for around 5%. The sample originates from a study of human T cells and chemical hapten exposure. Study-wide context: Slight differences in pooled library volume were the main source of varying TCR yields across samples.

In germline, CDR1 is SQVTM, CDR2 ANQGSEA. This CDR3 contains 13 residues. Trimming cost V 4 bases and J 3 bases; bases outside gene matches: 5. Time point defined: healthy volunteer bleed at 6 weeks. Researchers extracted total RNA from unfractionated whole blood. V usage is TRBV29-1 and J usage is TRBJ2-7, with TRBD1 matching over 8 bases. This sequence originates from a human donor in good health. Some clones in this sample may be carry-over from other donors' samples. Sequencing was carried out using whole blood. The CDR3 DNA reads as TGCAGCGTTGCAGGGGGCAGTCACTACGAGCAGTACTTC. As protein: CSVAGGSHYEQYF.